The present T cell receptor beta chain was sequenced within a study of human thymus T cells. General study findings and limits: Thymic and blood repertoires showed apparently biased V and J gene usage.

Germline CDR1 reads MNHNS; CDR2 reads SASEGT. The CDR3 length is 19 residues. Trimming at V came to 3 bases and at J to 0 bases, leaving 13 bases not matched to a gene. Regarding this clone: As yet, its antigen is unknown.

Resections from corrective heart surgery supplied the thymus tissue. Repertoires were generated with immunoSEQ multiplex PCR, while TCRdb's copy carries only in-frame clones and drops some. The sample holds about 130,000 clones, around 95% seen once. The gene calls are TRBV6-1 and TRBJ1-4; TRBD1 matches at 7 bases. The TCR comes from a boy in the first two years of life with a congenital heart defect but otherwise immunologically healthy. The sequencing input was thymus tissue. CDR3 sequence reads: CASSDTGDRYLATNEKLFF. The CDR3 nucleotides are TGTGCCAGCAGTGATACAGGGGACCGCTATCTTGCAACTAATGAAAAACTGTTTTTT.